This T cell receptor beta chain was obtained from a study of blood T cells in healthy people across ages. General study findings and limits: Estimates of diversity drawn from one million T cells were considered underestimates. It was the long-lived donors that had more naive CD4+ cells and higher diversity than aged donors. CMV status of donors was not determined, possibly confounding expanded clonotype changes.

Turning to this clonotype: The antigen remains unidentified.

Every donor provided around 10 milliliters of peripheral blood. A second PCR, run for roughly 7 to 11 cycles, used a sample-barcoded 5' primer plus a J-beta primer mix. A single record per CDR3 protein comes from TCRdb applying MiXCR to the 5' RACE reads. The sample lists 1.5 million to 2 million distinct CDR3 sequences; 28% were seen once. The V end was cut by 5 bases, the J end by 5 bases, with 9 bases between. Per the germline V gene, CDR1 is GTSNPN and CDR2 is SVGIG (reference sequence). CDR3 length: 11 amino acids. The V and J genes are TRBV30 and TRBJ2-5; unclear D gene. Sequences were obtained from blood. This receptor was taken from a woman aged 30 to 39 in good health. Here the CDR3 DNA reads TGTGCCTGGGGGGTCACGGAGACCCAGTACTTC. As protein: CAWGVTETQYF.